This TCR beta chain was recovered during a study of identical twins. CDR3 length equals 16 residues. Germline V gene sequence: CDR1 LGHNA, CDR2 YSLEER. Trimming stripped 4 bases from V and 5 bases from J, with 15 bases between. With template switching, a universal primer site was added, and the cDNA carried unique molecular identifiers. TCRdb fed the 5' RACE reads into MiXCR, producing one record per CDR3 protein. The top ten hold 10% of the sample, which has about 240,000 distinct CDR3 sequences, approximately 10% seen once. A few counts support this clonotype. Among all donors, each was a healthy Caucasian.

Sequencing input: memory T cells sorted from blood. V is TRBV4-3 and J is TRBJ1-6, with D possibly TRBD1 on 6 matching bases. This clonotype was sampled from a man aged 50 to 60 in good health. CDR3: CASSRLVTGNNSPLHF. CDR3 bases: TGCGCCAGCAGCCGGCTGGTGACAGGAAATAATTCACCCCTCCACTTT.